This T cell receptor (beta chain) was sequenced for a study of shared clonotypes between healthy human individuals. With regard to this clone: Its cognate antigen is unknown.

Assay used: immunoSEQ multiplex PCR; TCRdb lists only in-frame clones, some missing. The sample includes under 2,000,000 clones, approximately 95% of them seen just once. Terminally differentiated effector memory CD45RA+ cells were excluded from the naive CD8 cells, which were CD45RO-negative and positively selected for CCR7. Findings of the study overall: Several donors had roughly 5.2% of their naive CD4 clonotypes in common. In contrast to clonotypes shared by all four donors, non-shared clonotypes had lower generation probabilities.

Germline CDR1 SGHAT, CDR2 FQDESV (reference sequence). This CDR3 has 16 residues. Trimming shortened V by 1 base and J by 1 base, and 8 bases separated the two germline ends. The chain couples TRBV11-1 to TRBJ1-6; D remains ambiguous. The sequenced sample was naive CD8+ T cells sorted from blood. This TCR derives from a man aged 18 to 30 in good health. In DNA form, the CDR3 reads TGTGCCAGCAGCTTAGGAGAAGGGTCCTATAATTCACCCCTCCACTTT. As protein: CASSLGEGSYNSPLHF. The whole variable domain, filled in from reference TRBV11-1 and TRBJ1-6, reads EAEVAQSPRYKITEKSQAVAFWCDPISGHATLYWYRQILGQGPELLVQFQDESVVDDSQLPKDRFSAERLKGVDSTLKIQPAELGDSAMYLCASSLGEGSYNSPLHFGNGTRLTVT.